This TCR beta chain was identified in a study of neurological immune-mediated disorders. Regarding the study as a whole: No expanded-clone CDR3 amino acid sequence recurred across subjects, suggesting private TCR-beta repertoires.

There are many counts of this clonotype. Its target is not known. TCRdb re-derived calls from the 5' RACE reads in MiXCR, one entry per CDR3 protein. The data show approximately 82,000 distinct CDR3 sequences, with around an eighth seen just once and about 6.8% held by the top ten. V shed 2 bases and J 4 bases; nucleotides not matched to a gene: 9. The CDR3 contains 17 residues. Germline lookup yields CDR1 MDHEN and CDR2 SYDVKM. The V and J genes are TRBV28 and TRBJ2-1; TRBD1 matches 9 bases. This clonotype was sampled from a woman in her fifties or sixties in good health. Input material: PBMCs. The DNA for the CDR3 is TGTGCCAGCAGTTTAGGTCCACAGGGGGCGAATTACAATGAGCAGTTCTTC. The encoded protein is CASSLGPQGANYNEQFF. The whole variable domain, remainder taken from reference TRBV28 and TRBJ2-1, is DVKVTQSSRYLVKRTGEKVFLECVQDMDHENMFWYRQDPGLGLRLIYFSYDVKMKEKGDIPEGYSVSREKKERFSLILESASTNQTSMYLCASSLGPQGANYNEQFFGPGTRLTVL.